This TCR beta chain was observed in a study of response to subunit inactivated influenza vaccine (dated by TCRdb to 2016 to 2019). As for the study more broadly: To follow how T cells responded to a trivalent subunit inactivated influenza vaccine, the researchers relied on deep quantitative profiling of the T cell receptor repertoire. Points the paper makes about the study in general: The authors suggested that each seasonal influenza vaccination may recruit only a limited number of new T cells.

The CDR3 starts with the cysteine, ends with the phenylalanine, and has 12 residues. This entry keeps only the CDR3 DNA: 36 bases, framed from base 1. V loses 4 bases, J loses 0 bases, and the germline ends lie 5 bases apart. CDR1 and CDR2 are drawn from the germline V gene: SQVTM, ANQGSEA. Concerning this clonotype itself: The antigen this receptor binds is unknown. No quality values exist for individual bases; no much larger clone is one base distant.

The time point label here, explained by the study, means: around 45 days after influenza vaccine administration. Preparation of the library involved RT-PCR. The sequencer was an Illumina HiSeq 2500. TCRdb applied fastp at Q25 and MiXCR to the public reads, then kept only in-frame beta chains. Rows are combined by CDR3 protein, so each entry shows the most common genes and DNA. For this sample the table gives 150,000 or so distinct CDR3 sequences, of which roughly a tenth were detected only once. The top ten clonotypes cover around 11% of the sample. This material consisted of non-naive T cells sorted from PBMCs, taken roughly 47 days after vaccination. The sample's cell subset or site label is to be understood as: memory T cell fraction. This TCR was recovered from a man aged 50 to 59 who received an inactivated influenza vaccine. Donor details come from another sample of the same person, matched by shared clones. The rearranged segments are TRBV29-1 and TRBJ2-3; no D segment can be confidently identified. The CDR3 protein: CSVVASTDTQYF. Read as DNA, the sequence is TGCAGCGTTGTTGCTAGCACAGATACGCAGTATTTT.